This T cell receptor (beta chain) was recovered during a study of cytomegalovirus exposure and HLA in healthy donors. Across the study: Approximately 81% of 350 to 400 genotyped donors fell in the Caucasian-associated ancestry cluster. Study findings and constraints: In vitro experiments confirmed that three CMV-associated chains were specific for CMV antigens.

A word on this clone: The antigen remains undetermined.

The donors were healthy bone marrow donors. The PCR had 60 Vbeta and 13 Jbeta primers. Authors' analysis steps: Roughly 10 million shared chains were among around 78 million unique TCR beta chains counted in a later analysis. Profiling relied on immunoSEQ multiplex PCR, and the TCRdb table lists in-frame clones only, not all of them. For V, J and clone size, that table is used; D and trimming come from the DNA. The sample includes 300,000 or so clones, around four fifths of them seen just once. The V gene end was trimmed by 7 bases and the J gene end by 3 bases; junction bases not matched to a gene: 9. CDR3 size: 16 residues. From germline, CDR1 is MDHEN and CDR2 SYDVKM.

Sequenced sample: PBMCs. The receptor was isolated from a woman in her thirties or forties in good health and CMV-seropositive. This sequence joins TRBV28 and TRBJ2-6; the match to TRBD1 covers 7 bases. The CDR3 DNA sequence: TGTGCCAGCACCGAAAACAGGGGAAGTGGGGCCAACGTCCTGACTTTC. Translating gives CASTENRGSGANVLTF.